Detailed here is one TCR beta chain. As originally analysed: Amplification of reference gene primers was used by the study to estimate nucleated cell counts. Clones were sequenced by immunoSEQ multiplex PCR, and TCRdb holds only the in-frame ones, with some missing. V and J calls and clone size are as listed in that table; D and trimming were resolved from the DNA. This repertoire shows tens of thousands of clones, roughly 84% found once; its top ten account for around 4.5%. The source of the sample is a study of blood T cell repertoires in COVID-19. Background on the study: Donors in the United States, Italy and Spain gave samples during acute or convalescent COVID-19. The cDNA or gDNA used as material had been derived from T cells, B-cell-depleted T cells, or PBMCs.

This receptor was taken from a man aged 45-65 years with active COVID-19. Sequencing input: peripheral blood.

The CDR3 sequence is CASSSEDGGAFGETQYF. As DNA, the CDR3 is TGTGCCAGCAGCTCCGAAGATGGGGGGGCCTTTGGGGAGACCCAGTACTTC. V and J are TRBV11-2 and TRBJ2-5; possibly TRBD2 for D (7 bases). Trimming pared 4 bases from V and 5 bases from J, leaving 23 bases between. The V gene's germline CDR1 is SGHAT and CDR2 FQNNGV. The CDR3 contains 17 residues.